This entry is about one T cell receptor (beta chain). The target of this receptor is not known. It has no much larger one-base neighbor in the sample; base qualities were not kept. This same CDR3 is encoded by further DNA sequences in the sample. The time point label, read with the paper, signifies: about 25 weeks on oral tofacitinib. What the treatment or condition label conveys for this sample: oral pan-JAK inhibitor, 5-10 mg twice daily. Lesional scalp punch biopsies and peripheral blood were collected from alopecia areata patients. PBMCs were isolated by density centrifugation and stained for CD3, CD4 and CD8, and CD4+ and CD8+ T cells were sorted on a FACSAria. Including cysteine and phenylalanine, the CDR3 has 16 amino acids. The only DNA kept is the CDR3, 48 bases in frame from the first base. After removal of 5 bases from V and 2 bases from J, the junction retains 11 bases not matched to a gene. The germline V gene supplies CDR1 SGHVS and CDR2 FQNEAQ.

The library relied on the immunoSEQ multiplex PCR assay. RNA was extracted from all samples and reverse transcribed into cDNA as template for TCR sequencing. First-strand cDNA was synthesized with SuperScript III using a 2:1 mix of oligo-dT and random hexamers. A synthetic immune receptor repertoire was used to measure amplification bias, and any remaining bias was corrected computationally. Turning to the authors' computational methods: After raw reads were preprocessed to remove errors, the CDR3 was defined following IMGT conventions as running from the conserved cysteine to phenylalanine. To get clonality, Shannon entropy was normalized by log2 of the number of productive unique TCRs and the result was subtracted from 1. Whether each scalp clone was CD4 or CD8 was inferred by checking scalp TCRbeta sequences against the CD4 and CD8 repertoires from sorted blood. The source is immuneACCESS, and TCRdb retained only in-frame sequences with V and J called. Part of the clones is not carried over; for the studies checked, unresolved V genes explain less than half of this, and the remainder is unexplained. V and J calls and clone size are given by that table; D and trimming were obtained from the DNA. The sample profile shows 40,000 to 45,000 clones; roughly 92% of them were found once. The ten largest clonotypes hold approximately 20% of the sample.

This record comes from a study of CD8+ T cells in alopecia areata (dated by TCRdb to the late 2010s). For context, the study as a whole: Treated patients were enrolled in an open-label pilot trial of oral tofacitinib, 5 to 10 mg twice daily, for moderate-to-severe alopecia areata. Patients received tofacitinib for 6 to 18 months and were then followed off drug for 6 months to check for delayed response and recurrence. The SALT score, which quantifies the percentage of affected scalp surface area, was used to measure disease severity in treated patients. Scalp tissue and sorted CD4+ and CD8+ peripheral blood T cells from patchy and totalis/universalis alopecia areata patients and from healthy controls were covered by human TCRbeta sequencing. Biopsies were taken from tofacitinib-treated patients at baseline and at 4 and 24 weeks of treatment, and a later scalp biopsy was taken in several of the tofacitinib-treated patients. In both human patients and the C3H/HeJ mouse model, the study applied high-throughput TCRbeta sequencing to look at T cell clonal expansion in alopecia areata. Scalp clonality was compared among normal scalp (n=4), patchy alopecia areata scalp (n=8), and alopecia totalis/universalis scalp (n=8). TCRbeta CDR3 regions were amplified by immunoSEQ multiplex PCR using 35 Vbeta forward and 13 Jbeta reverse primers. RNA came from the PAXgene miRNA kit for fixed scalp, the miRNeasy kit for PBMCs, and the RNeasy kit for mouse skin. General study outcomes and caveats: Unlike mouse skin, which is dominated by gammadelta T cells, normal human skin has resident alphabeta T cells that are also sequenced, and this complicates analysis of the scalp TCR repertoire. Many expanded lesional clones persisted in scalp and blood during tofacitinib treatment, which may partly explain relapse after stopping treatment. Compared with mice, TCR sequences shared between patients were less clear, possibly partly because of HLA diversity across the patient population. Scalp clonality and the number of expanded CD8+ clones among the top 100 scalp clones were significantly decreased by tofacitinib. Lesional scalp, especially in alopecia totalis/universalis, showed higher clonality and more expanded CD8+ clones than normal scalp, suggesting antigenic drive. The treated cohort was small, with a single nonresponder, so links between baseline CD8+ expansion and response need larger studies.

The rearrangement combines TRBV7-8 with TRBJ2-5; 7 bases in the middle match TRBD1. This TCR derives from a human donor with alopecia areata. The sample consisted of CD8+ T cells sorted from blood, taken at week 24, from a patient treated with tofacitinib. CDR3 sequence: CASSHQPGQSQETQYF. The sequenced DNA is TGTGCCAGCAGCCACCAGCCGGGACAGTCTCAAGAGACCCAGTACTTC.